The sequence of this T cell receptor (beta chain) was determined in a study of shared clonotypes between healthy human individuals. In the study overall: Donors were a couple of women and a few men aged 18 to 49.

Regarding this clone: The antigen is not known.

Repertoires were generated with immunoSEQ multiplex PCR, while TCRdb's copy carries only in-frame clones and drops some. The profile covers some 2 million clones, with roughly 94% appearing a single time and 0.1% to 0.15% taken by the ten largest. V was trimmed by 3 bases and J by 3 bases, leaving 8 bases between them. The V gene's germline CDR1 is KGHSH and CDR2 LQKENI. CDR3 length: 14 amino acids. Study results and limitations: Naive CD4 clonotypes were shared across a handful of donors at about 5%.

J is TRBJ2-2 and V is TRBV18; D ambiguous. Sample: naive CD4+ T cells sorted from blood. The subset: CD45RA+ positively selected. The clonotype was recovered from a man younger than 35 in good health. CDR3 in DNA: TGTGCCAGCTCACCTTGGCGGTACACCGGGGAGCTGTTTTTT. Its translation is CASSPWRYTGELFF.